This entry lists 16 T cell receptor beta chains sequenced from one sample in a study of cytomegalovirus exposure and HLA in healthy donors. Use of 60 Vbeta and 13 Jbeta primers characterized the PCR. Generated by immunoSEQ multiplex PCR, the TCRdb table keeps only in-frame clones and is missing some. The sample holds 150,000 or so clones, over 70% seen once. The sequencing sample was made of PBMCs. The receptor set was obtained from a man aged 25 to 40 in good health and CMV-seronegative.

The chain carries TRBV7-8 and TRBJ1-5; 7 nucleotides agree with TRBD1. This CDR3 contains 17 residues. Losses at the gene ends were 0 bases for V and 3 bases for J; bases not matched to a gene: 8. CDR1 SGHVS and CDR2 FQNEAQ come from the germline V gene. The CDR3 region has the DNA TGTGCCAGCAGCTTAGCCGACAGGGCGGACCCCAATCAGCCCCAGCATTTT. Translation: CASSLADRADPNQPQHF.

V usage is TRBV9 and J usage is TRBJ2-2; TRBD2 matches at 9 bases. The V gene end was trimmed by 3 bases and the J gene end by 6 bases; junction bases not matched to a gene: 12. CDR3 length: 17 amino acids. Germline CDR1 SGDLS, CDR2 YYNGEE. The CDR3 DNA is TGTGCCAGCAGCGCCGCCCCGGGACTAGCAATACCCGGGGAGCTGTTTTTT. Protein: CASSAAPGLAIPGELFF.

The chain carries TRBV6-6 and TRBJ2-2, with 7 bases lining up with TRBD2. Germline CDR1 reads MNHNY; CDR2 reads SVGAGI (reference sequence). The CDR3 runs to 14 residues. The V and J ends lost 11 bases and 2 bases, in that order; junction bases with no gene match: 8. The CDR3 spells CACFPGGNTGELFF. Written as DNA, the CDR3 is TGTGCCTGCTTCCCGGGGGGAAACACCGGGGAGCTGTTTTTT.

V gene TRBV7-2 combines with J gene TRBJ1-6; 7 bases fit TRBD1. CDR1 is SGHTA and CDR2 is FQGNSA in the germline V gene. V trimming: 3 bases; J trimming: 8 bases; junction bases outside the gene matches: 10. This CDR3 has 16 amino acids. CDR3 in DNA: TGTGCCAGCAGCTTTTTACCCCGACAGGGACATTCACCCCTCCACTTT. It specifies CASSFLPRQGHSPLHF. The full variable domain, with the rest looked up from reference TRBV7-2 and TRBJ1-6, is GAGVSQSPSNKVTEKGKDVELRCDPISGHTALYWYRQSLGQGLEFLIYFQGNSAPDKSGLPSDRFSAERTGGSVSTLTIQRTQQEDSAVYLCASSFLPRQGHSPLHFGNGTRLTVT.

The chain carries TRBV29-1 and TRBJ1-2; 8 bases fit TRBD1. The CDR3 consists of 14 residues. V gave up 3 bases and J gave up 8 bases; unmatched junction bases: 11. Germline V gene data show CDR1 as SQVTM and CDR2 as ANQGSEA. CDR3 in amino acids: CSVDGQGGSNGYTF. CDR3 coding DNA: TGCAGCGTTGATGGACAGGGAGGGTCTAACGGCTACACCTTC.

The genes are TRBV28 and TRBJ1-5; no clear D gene. CDR3 length: 14 residues. The germline CDR1 and CDR2 sequences are MDHEN and SYDVKM. V was shortened by 5 bases and J by 0 bases, with 8 bases between the two germline ends. The CDR3 sequence is CASSPNYSNQPQHF. CDR3 in DNA: TGTGCCAGCAGTCCTAATTATAGCAATCAGCCCCAGCATTTT.

V usage is TRBV28 and J usage is TRBJ1-1; 7 nucleotides line up with TRBD1. Trimming cost V 7 bases and J 4 bases; bases outside gene matches: 6. The CDR3 loop spans 13 amino acids. Germline V gene data show CDR1 as MDHEN and CDR2 as SYDVKM. The CDR3 here is CASNFDRATEAFF. For the CDR3, the DNA is TGTGCCAGCAATTTCGACAGGGCCACTGAAGCTTTCTTT.

J is TRBJ2-5 and V is TRBV19; 9 positions match TRBD1. The CDR3 sequence is 14 residues long. Looked up from germline, CDR1 is LNHDA and CDR2 is SQIVND (reference sequence). Losses at the gene ends were 5 bases for V and 2 bases for J; bases not matched to a gene: 3. CDR3 in amino acids: CASSYGTGQETQYF. The CDR3, as DNA: TGTGCCAGTAGTTACGGGACAGGGCAAGAGACCCAGTACTTC.

V gene TRBV4-3 combines with J gene TRBJ1-4, with D uncertain. CDR3 length: 14 amino acids. The germline gives CDR1 LGHNA, CDR2 YSLEER. Trimming removed 1 base from V and 7 bases from J, with 10 bases in between. CDR3 sequence (DNA): TGCGCCAGCAGCCAAGCGGGAGGCAGTGAAAAACTGTTTTTT. Its protein is CASSQAGGSEKLFF.

The V and J genes are TRBV6-5 and TRBJ1-1; 9 positions match TRBD1. CDR3 length equals 15 residues. The J segment lost 4 bases and the V segment lost 6 bases, leaving 9 bases of the junction unmatched. CDR1 MNHEY and CDR2 SVGAGI come from the germline V gene. The CDR3 nucleotides are TGTGCCAGCAGCCCCAGACAGGGGGGCTTCACTGAAGCTTTCTTT. The encoded protein is CASSPRQGGFTEAFF.

The chain carries TRBV7-2 and TRBJ2-7, with TRBD2 matching 7 bases. Looked up from germline, CDR1 is SGHTA and CDR2 is FQGNSA. V was clipped by 0 bases and J by 0 bases; unmatched bases: 5. The CDR3 has 16 residues. The CDR3 DNA follows: TGTGCCAGCAGCTTAGCCCCGGGACTAAACTCCTACGAGCAGTACTTC. It codes for CASSLAPGLNSYEQYF.

V usage is TRBV19 and J usage is TRBJ1-5; 10 nucleotides agree with TRBD1. The CDR3 has 15 residues. CDR1 is LNHDA, CDR2 SQIVND, per germline (reference sequence). J was trimmed by 5 bases and V by 1 base; bases with no gene match: 2. The CDR3, as DNA: TGTGCCAGTAGTATAGCAGGACAGGGGGATCAGCCCCAGCATTTT. It is translated as CASSIAGQGDQPQHF.

This chain uses TRBV28 with TRBJ1-1; D remains unclear. The CDR3 is made up of 12 amino acids. Between the trimmed V and J ends, which lost 3 bases and 10 bases, there was a span of 12 bases. Germline V lookup: CDR1 MDHEN, CDR2 SYDVKM. CDR3 bases: TGTGCCAGCAGTTTGAGCCGACGAGGAGCTTTCTTT. Encoded protein: CASSLSRRGAFF.

This sequence joins TRBV19 and TRBJ2-1; D may be TRBD2 (6 bases). The CDR3 consists of 15 residues. Trimming left V 2 bases short and J 5 bases short, with 13 bases between. From germline, CDR1 is LNHDA and CDR2 SQIVND (reference sequence). The CDR3 DNA is TGTGCCAGTAGTATAATGGGACTTCTAGACAATGAGCAGTTCTTC. Translation: CASSIMGLLDNEQFF.

This chain joins TRBV28 and TRBJ1-4; perhaps TRBD1 as D (5 bases). Per the germline V gene, CDR1 is MDHEN and CDR2 is SYDVKM. The CDR3 is made up of 15 amino acids. Trimming shortened V by 6 bases and J by 0 bases, and 11 bases separated the two germline ends. The CDR3 DNA reads TGTGCCAGCAGCCAGTCAGGGACAACTAATGAAAAACTGTTTTTT. Translated, it gives CASSQSGTTNEKLFF.

CDR3 sequence (DNA): TGTGCCAGTAAAACGGACAGCTATAGCAATCAGCCCCAGCATTTT. Its protein product is CASKTDSYSNQPQHF. The rearrangement uses TRBV19 and TRBJ1-5, with a weak D call TRBD1 (6 bases). The CDR3 sequence is 15 residues long. V lost 7 bases to trimming and J lost 0 bases, with 13 bases between them. Looked up from germline, CDR1 is LNHDA and CDR2 is SQIVND (reference sequence).